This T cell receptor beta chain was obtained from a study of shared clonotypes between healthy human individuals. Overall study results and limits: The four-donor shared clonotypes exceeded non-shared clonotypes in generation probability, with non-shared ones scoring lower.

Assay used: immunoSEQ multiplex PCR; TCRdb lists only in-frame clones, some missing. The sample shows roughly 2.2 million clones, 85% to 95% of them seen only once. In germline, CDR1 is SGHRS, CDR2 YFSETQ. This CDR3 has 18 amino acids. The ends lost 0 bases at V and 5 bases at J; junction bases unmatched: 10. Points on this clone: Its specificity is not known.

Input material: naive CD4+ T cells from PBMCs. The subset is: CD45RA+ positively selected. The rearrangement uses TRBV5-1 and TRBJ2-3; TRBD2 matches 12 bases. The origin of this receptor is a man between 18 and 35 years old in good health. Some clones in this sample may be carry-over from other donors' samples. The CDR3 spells CASSLVGTSGPAGDTQYF. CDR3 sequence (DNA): TGCGCCAGCAGCTTGGTTGGGACTAGCGGGCCGGCCGGAGATACGCAGTATTTT.